A selection of T cell receptor beta chains follows, all from one sample in a study of response to subunit inactivated influenza vaccine. From the RT-PCR reads, TCRdb called clonotypes with MiXCR, one entry per CDR3 protein. The data hold about 700,000 distinct CDR3 sequences, with 14% observed a single time. The sequences come from PBMCs from blood, collected less than 15 days before vaccination. These receptors came from a man between 50 and 59 years old who received an inactivated influenza vaccine. Each CDR3 is given with its conserved first and last residue. The D gene is left open where the match is weak. A row's size may be missing; if present it is once, few, many or a size class.

size	D	V	J	CDR3	DNA
.	.	TRBV12-3/TRBV12-4	TRBJ2-7	CASSPAFRSEQYF	TGTGCCAGCAGTCCTGCTTTTCGCTCCGAGCAGTACTTC
many	.	TRBV12-3/TRBV12-4	TRBJ2-7	CASSLSGNPFRQYF	TGTGCCAGCAGTTTATCCGGGAATCCCTTTAGGCAGTACTTC
few	.	TRBV2	TRBJ2-1	CASSAGQGPGGNEQFF	TGTGCCAGCAGCGCGGGACAGGGCCCGGGGGGGAATGAGCAGTTCTTC
.	.	TRBV6-5	TRBJ1-1	CASSFDTSEAFF	TGTGCCAGCAGCTTTGACACATCTGAAGCTTTCTTT
.	.	TRBV12-3/TRBV12-4	TRBJ2-1	CASSLTAQGYYNEQFF	TGTGCCAGCAGTTTAACAGCACAGGGATATTACAATGAGCAGTTCTTC
.	TRBD2	TRBV5-1	TRBJ2-1	CASSFQLAGGPGNEQFF	TGCGCCAGCAGCTTCCAACTAGCGGGGGGGCCGGGAAATGAGCAGTTCTTC
many	.	TRBV7-2	TRBJ1-2	CASSLGRGGYTF	TGTGCCAGCAGCTTAGGCAGGGGCGGCTACACCTTC
.	.	TRBV12-3/TRBV12-4	TRBJ2-5	CASRNRMETQYF	TGTGCCAGCAGGAACAGGATGGAGACCCAGTACTTC
.	TRBD2	TRBV20-1	TRBJ2-7	CSARDATSGVIYEQYF	TGCAGTGCTAGAGACGCGACTAGCGGGGTCATCTACGAGCAGTACTTC
few	.	TRBV6-6	TRBJ2-1	CASQGYNEQFF	TGTGCCAGCCAGGGCTACAATGAGCAGTTCTTC
many	TRBD1	TRBV6-6	TRBJ2-4	CANPPSSSTGEKCPKNIQYF	TGTGCCAACCCACCCTCGAGTTCGACAGGGGAGAAATGTCCCAAAAACATTCAGTACTTC
few	TRBD2	TRBV4-3	TRBJ2-7	CASSQGFSGSGTPYEQYF	TGCGCCAGCAGCCAAGGGTTCTCGGGTAGCGGGACCCCCTACGAGCAGTACTTC
many	.	TRBV20-1	TRBJ1-1	CSAERAREGTEAFF	TGCAGTGCTGAGCGCGCGCGGGAAGGCACTGAAGCTTTCTTT
.	.	TRBV11-2	TRBJ2-1	CASSLVVGLPPYNEQFF	TGTGCCAGCAGCTTAGTGGTGGGACTCCCCCCCTACAATGAGCAGTTCTTC
.	TRBD2	TRBV12-3/TRBV12-4	TRBJ2-7	CASSFLGLAGGWEQYF	TGTGCCAGCAGTTTCCTGGGACTAGCGGGGGGGTGGGAGCAGTACTTC
few	.	TRBV10-3	TRBJ2-7	CAIGAGVYEQYF	TGTGCCATCGGGGCAGGAGTCTACGAGCAGTACTTC
.	.	TRBV18	TRBJ2-2	CASSPPTSRSTGELFF	TGTGCCAGCTCACCCCCGACTAGTCGGAGCACCGGGGAGCTGTTTTTT
few	TRBD1	TRBV9	TRBJ2-1	CASSVGPGQINNEQFF	TGTGCCAGCAGCGTTGGACCGGGACAGATAAACAATGAGCAGTTCTTC
.	TRBD1	TRBV4-3	TRBJ1-2	CASSQGPLGQNYGYTF	TGCGCCAGCAGCCAAGGCCCCCTGGGACAGAACTATGGCTACACCTTC
many	TRBD2	TRBV7-3	TRBJ2-1	CASSPGLAGVDEQFF	TGTGCCAGCAGCCCGGGACTAGCGGGAGTGGATGAGCAGTTCTTC
many	.	TRBV7-8	TRBJ2-1	CASSGMGLFNEQFF	TGTGCCAGCAGCGGTATGGGACTGTTCAATGAGCAGTTCTTC
.	TRBD2	TRBV6-2/TRBV6-3	TRBJ2-3	CASSPFTSGGTASGTDTQYF	TGTGCCAGCAGTCCCTTCACCAGCGGGGGGACCGCCAGTGGCACAGATACGCAGTATTTT
many	TRBD2	TRBV7-9	TRBJ2-1	CASRTTGTSGEQFF	TGTGCCAGCAGGACAACCGGGACTAGCGGCGAGCAGTTCTTC
.	TRBD1	TRBV29-1	TRBJ1-2	CSVGEGQGARGYTF	TGCAGCGTTGGGGAGGGACAGGGGGCGAGGGGCTACACCTTC
few	.	TRBV5-6	TRBJ2-7	CASGPSDYEQYF	TGTGCCAGCGGGCCCTCGGACTACGAGCAGTACTTC
.	TRBD1	TRBV12-3/TRBV12-4	TRBJ2-7	CASRGYGGQANSEQYF	TGTGCCAGCAGGGGCTATGGGGGACAGGCGAACAGCGAGCAGTACTTC
.	.	TRBV12-3/TRBV12-4	TRBJ1-3	CASSQTVNSGNTIYF	TGTGCCAGCAGTCAGACAGTCAACTCCGGAAACACCATATATTTT
few	.	TRBV20-1	TRBJ1-3	CSARDGGNTIYF	TGCAGTGCTAGGGACGGTGGAAACACCATATATTTT
.	.	TRBV29-1	TRBJ2-1	CSSSSVGEQFF	TGCAGCTCCTCGAGCGTAGGGGAGCAGTTCTTC
few	.	TRBV28	TRBJ2-2	CASSIRAGQYGELFF	TGTGCCAGCAGTATTAGGGCGGGGCAATACGGGGAGCTGTTTTTT
.	TRBD1	TRBV20-1	TRBJ2-7	CSASPQGVTYEQYF	TGCAGTGCTAGTCCCCAGGGGGTTACCTACGAGCAGTACTTC
.	.	TRBV30	TRBJ2-2	CAWKGSGTGELFF	TGTGCCTGGAAGGGGTCTGGCACCGGGGAGCTGTTTTTT
.	TRBD2	TRBV5-1	TRBJ2-3	CASSPRGLDPDTQYF	TGCGCCAGCAGCCCCCGCGGACTAGATCCAGATACGCAGTATTTT
few	.	TRBV6-5	TRBJ1-1	CASSYGAPGTEAFF	TGTGCCAGCAGTTATGGGGCTCCCGGCACTGAAGCTTTCTTT
.	TRBD2	TRBV16	TRBJ2-1	CASSQFGTSGRARFIEQFF	TGTGCCAGCAGCCAATTTGGGACTAGCGGGAGGGCCCGGTTTATCGAGCAGTTCTTC
.	.	TRBV10-3	TRBJ2-3	CAISDSSTRADTQYF	TGTGCCATCAGTGACAGTTCTACACGAGCAGATACGCAGTATTTT
few	.	TRBV20-1	TRBJ2-7	CSASKAGIPYEQYF	TGCAGTGCTTCCAAGGCCGGGATTCCCTACGAGCAGTACTTC
.	.	TRBV7-6	TRBJ2-7	CASSLSGFLEQYF	TGTGCCAGCAGCTTGTCGGGGTTCCTCGAGCAGTACTTC
.	TRBD1	TRBV5-1	TRBJ2-2	CASSTQPGQGAGELFF	TGCGCCAGCAGCACCCAACCGGGACAGGGGGCCGGGGAGCTGTTTTTT
few	.	TRBV19	TRBJ2-3	CATRGPTDTQYF	TGTGCCACTAGAGGTCCCACAGATACGCAGTATTTT
few	.	TRBV12-3/TRBV12-4	TRBJ1-5	CASTPFLRGDQPQHF	TGTGCCAGCACACCGTTTCTTAGGGGAGATCAGCCCCAGCATTTT
few	.	TRBV29-1	TRBJ2-2	CSVVFGTGELFF	TGCAGCGTTGTATTTGGCACCGGGGAGCTGTTTTTT
.	TRBD2	TRBV4-3	TRBJ2-1	CASSQGSLAGVRGEQFF	TGCGCCAGCAGCCAAGGATCCCTAGCGGGAGTACGTGGGGAGCAGTTCTTC
few	TRBD2	TRBV12-3/TRBV12-4	TRBJ2-7	CASSLGALAGVHEQYF	TGTGCCAGCAGTTTAGGAGCTCTAGCGGGAGTTCACGAGCAGTACTTC
few	TRBD1	TRBV10-3	TRBJ1-1	CAITSRTGEGTEAFF	TGTGCCATCACTTCACGGACAGGGGAGGGCACTGAAGCTTTCTTT
.	.	TRBV12-3/TRBV12-4	TRBJ1-1	CASSSPGTPGRAFF	TGTGCCAGCAGTTCCCCCGGGACGCCGGGTCGTGCTTTCTTT
few	TRBD1	TRBV7-2	TRBJ1-1	CASTLTGGSAEAFF	TGTGCCAGCACCCTCACAGGGGGTAGCGCTGAAGCTTTCTTT